Listed here is a single TCR beta chain. Assay: immunoSEQ multiplex PCR; the TCRdb copy retains only in-frame clones and omits some. The repertoire holds fewer than 40,000 clones, approximately 80% seen once, with over 2% in the top ten. The ends lost 4 bases at V and 11 bases at J; junction bases unmatched: 21. Germline-derived CDR1 and CDR2 are SNHLY and FYNNEI. This CDR3 comprises 18 residues. This sample is drawn from a study of STAT5B mutations in CD4+ large granular lymphocyte leukemia. The clonotype originates from a human donor in good health. This sequence joins TRBV2 and TRBJ1-5; TRBD1 agrees at 9 bases. Sequencing input: CD4+ T cells from blood buffy coats. The CDR3, as DNA: TGTGCCAGCAGTGTTGGGCCCCCGGGACAGGGATACCCGACGGCCCAGCATTTT. Translation: CASSVGPPGQGYPTAQHF.